This T cell receptor (beta chain) stems from a study of memory CD4+ T cells and cytomegalovirus serostatus (dated by TCRdb to about 2019). For context, the study as a whole: The cohort comprised 35 or so healthy Belgian adults, 9 CMV seropositive and around 24 CMV seronegative. To replicate a published TCR-based CMV serostatus classifier, the study sequenced CD4+ memory TCRbeta repertoires from a Belgian cohort whose cytomegalovirus serostatus was known. Overall study results and their limits: CMV serostatus prediction reached a median bootstrapped AUC of roughly 0.96 with the original framework and 0.91 with a US-trained random forest. Only CD4+CD45RO+ memory cells were sequenced, in contrast to the original study, in which naive and memory CD4+ and CD8+ populations were covered. On the Belgian cohort, the classifier based on the original framework reached a median bootstrapped AUC of about 0.95, with a 95% CI of 0.76-1.00. The results were interpreted as suggesting that the CMV-associated TCR signature is mostly present in the CD4+ memory repertoire. Of fewer than 200 previously reported CMV-associated TCRbeta sequences, some 67 appeared in the CD4+ memory repertoires, each in one to five individuals.

The Quick-DNA Microprep Kit was used to extract genomic DNA from the sorted cells. TCRbeta DNA was amplified with the immunoSEQ hsTCRbeta kit following the manufacturer's protocol. TCRbeta libraries were sequenced on an Illumina MiSeq instrument. As for the authors' bioinformatics: After out-of-frame sequences were removed, around 2,200,000 distinct TCRbeta sequences remained, averaging around 67,000 per individual. Each individual was scored by the count of fewer than 200 previously reported CMV-associated TCRbeta sequences and the total productive distinct TCRbeta count. A beta-binomial model was reimplemented in Python, and random forests from scikit-learn, run with default parameters, were trained on data from the US cohort. Classifier performance on the Belgian cohort was summarized as median AUC with percentile confidence intervals calculated over 10,000 bootstrap iterations. TCRdb retrieved this table from immuneACCESS and kept in-frame rearrangements only. Not all clones are present; in checked studies, unresolved V genes account for under half, and no reason is known for the remainder. The DNA was the basis for D and trimming; V, J and clone size are from that table. This sample has about 64,000 clones in its table, and roughly 80% of those were observed once. The ten top clones hold 0.7% to 0.9% of the sample.

Details on this clone: What this receptor recognizes is not known. Qualities for individual bases were not recorded, and no much larger clone is one base off.

A FACSAria II was used to sort memory CD4+ T cells, defined as single viable CD3+CD4+CD8-CD45RO+ cells. CMV serostatus was determined with a Roche Elecsys assay detecting serum IgG against CMV pp150, pp28, p38 and p52. After thawing, total CD4+ T cells were enriched by positive selection with CD4 magnetic microbeads. The samples came from a different study that was designed specifically to examine the CD4+ T cell memory repertoire. Peripheral blood mononuclear cells were isolated and cryopreserved according to standard operating procedures, and serum was stored at -80 degrees C. Staining used CD3-PerCP (BW264/56), CD4-APC (RPA-T4), CD45RO-PE (UCHT1) and CD8-Pacific Orange (3B5) antibodies, with Sytox blue excluding non-viable cells. Trimming takes 4 bases off V and 1 base off J; junction bases not matched to a gene: 6. Measured from the cysteine to the phenylalanine, the CDR3 is 16 residues long. The entry retains the CDR3 DNA only, 48 bases that are in frame from base 1. From the germline V gene, CDR1 is MNHEY and CDR2 is SVGAGI.

The sample consisted of memory CD4+ T cells from blood. The sequence joins TRBV6-5 to TRBJ1-5; TRBD1 agrees with 8 junctional bases. This receptor was obtained from an adult in good health and CMV-seronegative. The CDR3 here reads CASSLGQGVSNQPQHF. The DNA sequence is TGTGCCAGCAGTTTAGGACAGGGCGTAAGCAATCAGCCCCAGCATTTT.